One and the same sample provided the 6 T cell receptor beta chains below, sequenced in a study of blood T cells in healthy people across ages. Primed by a sample-barcoded 5' primer and a J-beta primer mix, a second PCR proceeded for roughly 6 to 12 cycles. TCRdb reprocessed the 5' RACE reads via MiXCR and lists one record per CDR3 protein. The sample includes 760,000 or so distinct CDR3 sequences, around 25% of them seen just once. The same specimen was also included in a second study, on T cells of mothers and their children.

Sequenced material: blood. These receptors came from a boy between 5 and 17 years old in good health.

V gene TRBV6-5 combines with J gene TRBJ1-2, with D perhaps TRBD1 (5 bases). Germline V gives CDR1 MNHEY, CDR2 SVGAGI. The CDR3 contains 13 residues. With 6 bases removed from V and 6 bases from J, the gap between germline ends came to 14 bases. The CDR3 nucleotides are TGTGCCAGCAGAGAACTAGGGACTGATGGCTACACCTTC. It codes for CASRELGTDGYTF.

In its sample, this clonotype was seen a few times. V is TRBV12-3 or TRBV12-4 and J is TRBJ1-2; 12 bases are shared with TRBD1. There are 16 residues in the CDR3. The V and J ends lost 5 bases and 4 bases, in that order; junction bases with no gene match: 8. The CDR3 is CASSPHGTGGSYGYTF. The CDR3 nucleotides are TGTGCCAGCAGTCCGCACGGGACAGGGGGCAGCTATGGCTACACCTTC.

The genes are TRBV4-1 and TRBJ2-7, with TRBD2 matching 14 bases. The V and J ends lost 2 bases and 4 bases, in that order; junction bases with no gene match: 7. The germline V gene encodes CDR1 MGHRA and CDR2 YSYEKL. The CDR3 sequence is 17 residues long. CDR3 in DNA: TGCGCCAGCAGCCAACTCATGGGACTAGCGGGAGCTTACGAGCAGTACTTC. Translated: CASSQLMGLAGAYEQYF.

V is TRBV5-1 and J is TRBJ2-7; 7 bases match TRBD1. Trimming cost V 4 bases and J 3 bases; bases outside gene matches: 7. CDR1 and CDR2 (germline): SGHRS, YFSETQ. This CDR3 region has 14 residues. The CDR3 nucleotides are TGCGCCAGCAGCAACAGACAGGGCGGCTACGAGCAGTACTTC. This codes for CASSNRQGGYEQYF.

This clonotype appeared a few times. The V call is TRBV6-1, the J call TRBJ2-3, with 9 bases fitting TRBD2. CDR1 MNHNS and CDR2 SASEGT come from the germline V gene. V lost 4 bases and J lost 5; bases outside the gene matches: 7. This CDR3 is built from 15 residues. CDR3 sequence: CASSVIAGDLDTQYF. For the CDR3, the DNA is TGTGCCAGCAGTGTGATAGCGGGAGATTTAGATACGCAGTATTTT.

The V gene is TRBV7-9, the J gene TRBJ2-5; TRBD2 matches at 8 bases. The CDR3 consists of 15 residues. Germline values: CDR1 SEHNR, CDR2 FQNEAQ (reference sequence). V lost 3 bases to trimming and J lost 7 bases; unmatched junction nucleotides: 10. CDR3 region: CASSFERGKTWTQYF. CDR3 sequence (DNA): TGTGCCAGCAGCTTCGAGCGGGGGAAAACATGGACCCAGTACTTC.